A selection of T cell receptor beta chains follows, all from one sample in a study of radiation and T cells in renal cell carcinoma. The data were produced by immunoSEQ multiplex PCR, yet TCRdb's version contains in-frame clones alone and is incomplete. In the table there are roughly 160,000 clones, 88% of which are singletons. The sequencing here drew on blood, taken from a patient whose treatment included radiotherapy and nephrectomy. The receptors shown here come from a woman between 45 and 60 years old with renal cell carcinoma. Each CDR3 is given with its conserved first and last residue. Each record gives: J gene, clone size, V gene, D gene, CDR3 DNA, CDR3 protein. A D gene is named only where the DNA matches it firmly. Size is stated for part of the rows, as once, few or many counts, or as a class when the clone is expanded.

>TRBJ1-1|NA|TRBV19|TRBD1
TGTGCCAGTAGTATCTCGACAGGGGGGCAAGCTTTCTTT
CASSISTGGQAFF
>TRBJ1-5|few|TRBV6-1|NA
TGTGCCAGCAGTGGGGATGGTCGGCCCCAGCATTTT
CASSGDGRPQHF
>TRBJ1-2|NA|TRBV7-8|NA
TGTGCCAGCAGCACTTTCGACTATGGCTACACCTTC
CASSTFDYGYTF
>TRBJ2-7|NA|TRBV4-1|NA
TGCGCCAGCAGCTATCCCCGGGCGCCAGGGTCGGGCTACGAGCAGTACTTC
CASSYPRAPGSGYEQYF
>TRBJ2-3|NA|TRBV30|NA
TGTGCCTGGAGTGTAATTGGAGATACGCAGTATTTT
CAWSVIGDTQYF
>TRBJ2-4|NA|TRBV2|NA
TGTGCCAGCAGAAGACCTGGACAGCTCACCAAAAACATTCAGTACTTC
CASRRPGQLTKNIQYF
>TRBJ2-7|NA|TRBV6-6|TRBD1
TGTGCCGCGGGACAGGGGACCTACGAGCAGTACTTC
CAAGQGTYEQYF
>TRBJ1-2|NA|TRBV5-6|NA
TGTGCCAGCAGCTTGGTGCCAGGGGACTATGGCTACACCTTC
CASSLVPGDYGYTF
>TRBJ2-2|NA|TRBV4-3|TRBD2
TGCGCCAGCAGCCAAGAGGTGCTAGCGGGCACCGGGGAGCTGTTTTTT
CASSQEVLAGTGELFF
>TRBJ2-5|NA|TRBV9|TRBD2
TGTGCCAGCAGCACCGGGGGGGCCGGAGAGACCCAGTACTTC
CASSTGGAGETQYF
>TRBJ2-5|once|TRBV5-1|NA
TGCGCCAGCAGCTGGGGGGGACAGCCAGAAGAGACCCAGTACTTC
CASSWGGQPEETQYF
>TRBJ2-1|NA|TRBV5-1|NA
TGCGCCAGCACTCCACGAATGGGCTCCTACAATGAGCAGTTCTTC
CASTPRMGSYNEQFF
>TRBJ2-2|NA|TRBV19|NA
TGTGCCAGTAGTACTGGGCCCACCGGGGAGCTGTTTTTT
CASSTGPTGELFF
>TRBJ1-4|NA|TRBV7-9|NA
TGTGCCAGCAGCTCCCCAGACCTACACGGGGAAGGAGAAAAACTGTTTTTT
CASSSPDLHGEGEKLFF
>TRBJ2-6|NA|TRBV10-1|NA
TGCGCCAGCAGTGAGTCGGGACCTAGCTCTGGGGCCAACGTCCTGACTTTC
CASSESGPSSGANVLTF
>TRBJ2-2|NA|TRBV29-1|TRBD2
TGCAGCGTTGCCCCGGGGGGATTGAACACCGGGGAGCTGTTTTTT
CSVAPGGLNTGELFF
>TRBJ2-5|NA|TRBV5-1|NA
TGCGCCAGCAGCTTGACAGGGTGGCAAGAGACCCAGTACTTC
CASSLTGWQETQYF
>TRBJ1-6|NA|TRBV15|NA
TGTGCCACCAGGACCCCCAGCACAGAGGGGTCACCCCTCCACTTT
CATRTPSTEGSPLHF
>TRBJ2-7|NA|TRBV29-1|NA
TGCAGCGTTGCCACAGGGTACGAGCAGTACTTC
CSVATGYEQYF
>TRBJ2-3|NA|TRBV6-5|NA
TGTGCCAGCAGTTACGGAGCTCCAGATACGCAGTATTTT
CASSYGAPDTQYF
>TRBJ1-4|NA|TRBV4-1|NA
TGCGCCAGCAGCCAGCTTCTGACAGCGGGCGGGGAAAAACTGTTTTTT
CASSQLLTAGGEKLFF
>TRBJ1-2|NA|TRBV19|NA
TGTGCCAGTAGTCCCGGGACCCTAAGTTGGAATGGCTACACCTTC
CASSPGTLSWNGYTF
>TRBJ2-7|NA|TRBV5-4|NA
TGTGCCAGCAGCTTGGGTCCGGGGAACTCCTACGAGCAGTACTTC
CASSLGPGNSYEQYF
>TRBJ1-1|NA|TRBV6-1|NA
TGTGCCAGCAGGATTCAAAACACTGAAGCTTTCTTT
CASRIQNTEAFF
>TRBJ2-1|NA|TRBV9|NA
TGTGCCAGCAGCCCCCTCCGACCTCTGGGGCACAATGAGCAGTTCTTC
CASSPLRPLGHNEQFF
>TRBJ2-5|NA|TRBV6-6|NA
TGTGCCAGCACCCTTTCTGAGCCGGCGGCCCAGTACTTC
CASTLSEPAAQYF
>TRBJ1-5|NA|TRBV6-5|NA
TGTGCCAGCAGTACCCCAGGTGGGGGTCAGCCCCAGCATTTT
CASSTPGGGQPQHF
>TRBJ2-3|NA|TRBV18|NA
TGTGCCAGCTCACCAGTGAGGGGCGCCGGCACAGATACGCAGTATTTT
CASSPVRGAGTDTQYF
>TRBJ2-7|NA|TRBV21-1|NA
TGTGCCAGCAGCAATCAAGGGGGGGGTTCCTGGGCTTACGAGCAGTACTTC
CASSNQGGGSWAYEQYF
>TRBJ2-5|NA|TRBV14|TRBD2
TGTGCCAGCAGCTCGAGGACTAGCGCACAAGAGACCCAGTACTTC
CASSSRTSAQETQYF
>TRBJ1-2|NA|TRBV5-6|TRBD1
TGTGCCAGCAGCCTACTCACAGGGGCTGGCTACACCTTC
CASSLLTGAGYTF
>TRBJ1-2|NA|TRBV6-5|TRBD1
TGTGCCAGCAGAGGGGCAGGGGGCTATGGCTACACCTTC
CASRGAGGYGYTF
>TRBJ2-6|once|TRBV7-9|NA
TGTGCCAGCAGCTTAGTGTCTGGGGCCAACGTCCTGACTTTC
CASSLVSGANVLTF
>TRBJ1-5|NA|TRBV7-2|TRBD1
TGTGCCAGCAGCTTAGGCAGGGGGACAGGATTCAATCAGCCCCAGCATTTT
CASSLGRGTGFNQPQHF
>TRBJ2-1|NA|TRBV29-1|TRBD2
TGCAGCGTGACGGGGGGGAGATACAATGAGCAGTTCTTC
CSVTGGRYNEQFF
>TRBJ2-7|NA|TRBV6-6|NA
TGTGCCAGCAGTTACCAGGAGGGCTACGAGCAGTACTTC
CASSYQEGYEQYF
>TRBJ1-6|few|TRBV4-1|NA
TGCGCCAGCAGCCAAGTTATTTTGGGTTCACCCCTCCACTTT
CASSQVILGSPLHF